Below, 6 T cell receptor beta chains from the same sample are listed, as sequenced in a study of CD8 T cells in Susac syndrome. Random hexamers were used to reverse transcribe 0.5 to 1 ug of RNA. TCRdb recomputed calls from the immunoSEQ multiplex PCR reads with MiXCR, one row per CDR3 protein. This table holds some 96,000 distinct CDR3 sequences, roughly 96% found once. Input material: CD8+ T cells from PBMCs. These receptors were taken from a human donor with Susac syndrome.

The chain employs TRBV3-1 and TRBJ1-2; perhaps TRBD1 as D (5 bases). The V gene's germline CDR1 is LGHDT and CDR2 YNNKEL (reference sequence). The CDR3 covers 12 residues. Between the trimmed V and J ends, which lost 10 bases and 4 bases, there was a span of 13 bases. CDR3 sequence: CATWDGGYGYTF. The CDR3 nucleotides are TGTGCCACCTGGGACGGAGGCTATGGCTACACCTTC. Variable domain in full (rest from reference TRBV3-1 and TRBJ1-2): DTAVSQTPKYLVTQMGNDKSIKCEQNLGHDTMYWYKQDSKKFLKIMFSYNNKELIINETVPNRFSPKSPDKAHLNLHINSLELGDSAVYFCATWDGGYGYTFGSGTRLTVV.

The V call is TRBV5-6, the J call TRBJ2-3; maybe TRBD1 (6 bases). This CDR3 has 15 residues. V was pared by 7 bases and J by 0 bases, with 15 bases between. Germline assignment: CDR1 SGHDT and CDR2 YYEEEE. CDR3 nucleotide sequence: TGTGCCAGCGTCCTCTGGACAGCCAGCACAGATACGCAGTATTTT. As protein: CASVLWTASTDTQYF.

This rearrangement joins TRBV12-3 or TRBV12-4 to TRBJ1-1; possible D gene TRBD1, 6 bases. With 4 bases removed from V and 2 bases from J, the gap between germline ends came to 11 bases. The CDR3 covers 14 residues. DNA for the CDR3: TGTGCCAGCAGTTCAAGGACAGCTAACACTGAAGCTTTCTTT. It codes for CASSSRTANTEAFF.

This chain links TRBV3-1 with TRBJ1-4, with a tentative D call TRBD1 (5 bases). The CDR3 is 12 amino acids. The V and J ends lost 8 bases and 8 bases respectively, with 12 bases between them. Germline values: CDR1 LGHDT, CDR2 YNNKEL (reference sequence). CDR3 sequence (DNA): TGTGCCAGCCGGGACTGGGAAGAAAAACTGTTTTTT. Protein: CASRDWEEKLFF.

The chain carries TRBV6-1 and TRBJ2-7; tentative D call: TRBD1 (6 bases). The CDR3 contains 13 residues. Trimming shortened V by 7 bases and J by 0 bases, and 10 bases separated the two germline ends. CDR1 and CDR2 from the germline V gene are MNHNS and SASEGT. CDR3 residues: CASTWTVSYEQYF. CDR3 nucleotide sequence: TGTGCCAGCACCTGGACAGTCTCCTACGAGCAGTACTTC.

This chain uses TRBV20-1 with TRBJ2-5, with TRBD2 identical over 8 bases. CDR3 length equals 16 residues. Losses at the gene ends were 1 base for V and 5 bases for J; bases not matched to a gene: 12. Germline CDR1 reads DFQATT; CDR2 reads SNEGSKA (reference sequence). The CDR3: CSARGPLGTRGETQYF. CDR3 bases: TGCAGTGCTAGAGGTCCTCTCGGGACTAGGGGGGAGACCCAGTACTTC.